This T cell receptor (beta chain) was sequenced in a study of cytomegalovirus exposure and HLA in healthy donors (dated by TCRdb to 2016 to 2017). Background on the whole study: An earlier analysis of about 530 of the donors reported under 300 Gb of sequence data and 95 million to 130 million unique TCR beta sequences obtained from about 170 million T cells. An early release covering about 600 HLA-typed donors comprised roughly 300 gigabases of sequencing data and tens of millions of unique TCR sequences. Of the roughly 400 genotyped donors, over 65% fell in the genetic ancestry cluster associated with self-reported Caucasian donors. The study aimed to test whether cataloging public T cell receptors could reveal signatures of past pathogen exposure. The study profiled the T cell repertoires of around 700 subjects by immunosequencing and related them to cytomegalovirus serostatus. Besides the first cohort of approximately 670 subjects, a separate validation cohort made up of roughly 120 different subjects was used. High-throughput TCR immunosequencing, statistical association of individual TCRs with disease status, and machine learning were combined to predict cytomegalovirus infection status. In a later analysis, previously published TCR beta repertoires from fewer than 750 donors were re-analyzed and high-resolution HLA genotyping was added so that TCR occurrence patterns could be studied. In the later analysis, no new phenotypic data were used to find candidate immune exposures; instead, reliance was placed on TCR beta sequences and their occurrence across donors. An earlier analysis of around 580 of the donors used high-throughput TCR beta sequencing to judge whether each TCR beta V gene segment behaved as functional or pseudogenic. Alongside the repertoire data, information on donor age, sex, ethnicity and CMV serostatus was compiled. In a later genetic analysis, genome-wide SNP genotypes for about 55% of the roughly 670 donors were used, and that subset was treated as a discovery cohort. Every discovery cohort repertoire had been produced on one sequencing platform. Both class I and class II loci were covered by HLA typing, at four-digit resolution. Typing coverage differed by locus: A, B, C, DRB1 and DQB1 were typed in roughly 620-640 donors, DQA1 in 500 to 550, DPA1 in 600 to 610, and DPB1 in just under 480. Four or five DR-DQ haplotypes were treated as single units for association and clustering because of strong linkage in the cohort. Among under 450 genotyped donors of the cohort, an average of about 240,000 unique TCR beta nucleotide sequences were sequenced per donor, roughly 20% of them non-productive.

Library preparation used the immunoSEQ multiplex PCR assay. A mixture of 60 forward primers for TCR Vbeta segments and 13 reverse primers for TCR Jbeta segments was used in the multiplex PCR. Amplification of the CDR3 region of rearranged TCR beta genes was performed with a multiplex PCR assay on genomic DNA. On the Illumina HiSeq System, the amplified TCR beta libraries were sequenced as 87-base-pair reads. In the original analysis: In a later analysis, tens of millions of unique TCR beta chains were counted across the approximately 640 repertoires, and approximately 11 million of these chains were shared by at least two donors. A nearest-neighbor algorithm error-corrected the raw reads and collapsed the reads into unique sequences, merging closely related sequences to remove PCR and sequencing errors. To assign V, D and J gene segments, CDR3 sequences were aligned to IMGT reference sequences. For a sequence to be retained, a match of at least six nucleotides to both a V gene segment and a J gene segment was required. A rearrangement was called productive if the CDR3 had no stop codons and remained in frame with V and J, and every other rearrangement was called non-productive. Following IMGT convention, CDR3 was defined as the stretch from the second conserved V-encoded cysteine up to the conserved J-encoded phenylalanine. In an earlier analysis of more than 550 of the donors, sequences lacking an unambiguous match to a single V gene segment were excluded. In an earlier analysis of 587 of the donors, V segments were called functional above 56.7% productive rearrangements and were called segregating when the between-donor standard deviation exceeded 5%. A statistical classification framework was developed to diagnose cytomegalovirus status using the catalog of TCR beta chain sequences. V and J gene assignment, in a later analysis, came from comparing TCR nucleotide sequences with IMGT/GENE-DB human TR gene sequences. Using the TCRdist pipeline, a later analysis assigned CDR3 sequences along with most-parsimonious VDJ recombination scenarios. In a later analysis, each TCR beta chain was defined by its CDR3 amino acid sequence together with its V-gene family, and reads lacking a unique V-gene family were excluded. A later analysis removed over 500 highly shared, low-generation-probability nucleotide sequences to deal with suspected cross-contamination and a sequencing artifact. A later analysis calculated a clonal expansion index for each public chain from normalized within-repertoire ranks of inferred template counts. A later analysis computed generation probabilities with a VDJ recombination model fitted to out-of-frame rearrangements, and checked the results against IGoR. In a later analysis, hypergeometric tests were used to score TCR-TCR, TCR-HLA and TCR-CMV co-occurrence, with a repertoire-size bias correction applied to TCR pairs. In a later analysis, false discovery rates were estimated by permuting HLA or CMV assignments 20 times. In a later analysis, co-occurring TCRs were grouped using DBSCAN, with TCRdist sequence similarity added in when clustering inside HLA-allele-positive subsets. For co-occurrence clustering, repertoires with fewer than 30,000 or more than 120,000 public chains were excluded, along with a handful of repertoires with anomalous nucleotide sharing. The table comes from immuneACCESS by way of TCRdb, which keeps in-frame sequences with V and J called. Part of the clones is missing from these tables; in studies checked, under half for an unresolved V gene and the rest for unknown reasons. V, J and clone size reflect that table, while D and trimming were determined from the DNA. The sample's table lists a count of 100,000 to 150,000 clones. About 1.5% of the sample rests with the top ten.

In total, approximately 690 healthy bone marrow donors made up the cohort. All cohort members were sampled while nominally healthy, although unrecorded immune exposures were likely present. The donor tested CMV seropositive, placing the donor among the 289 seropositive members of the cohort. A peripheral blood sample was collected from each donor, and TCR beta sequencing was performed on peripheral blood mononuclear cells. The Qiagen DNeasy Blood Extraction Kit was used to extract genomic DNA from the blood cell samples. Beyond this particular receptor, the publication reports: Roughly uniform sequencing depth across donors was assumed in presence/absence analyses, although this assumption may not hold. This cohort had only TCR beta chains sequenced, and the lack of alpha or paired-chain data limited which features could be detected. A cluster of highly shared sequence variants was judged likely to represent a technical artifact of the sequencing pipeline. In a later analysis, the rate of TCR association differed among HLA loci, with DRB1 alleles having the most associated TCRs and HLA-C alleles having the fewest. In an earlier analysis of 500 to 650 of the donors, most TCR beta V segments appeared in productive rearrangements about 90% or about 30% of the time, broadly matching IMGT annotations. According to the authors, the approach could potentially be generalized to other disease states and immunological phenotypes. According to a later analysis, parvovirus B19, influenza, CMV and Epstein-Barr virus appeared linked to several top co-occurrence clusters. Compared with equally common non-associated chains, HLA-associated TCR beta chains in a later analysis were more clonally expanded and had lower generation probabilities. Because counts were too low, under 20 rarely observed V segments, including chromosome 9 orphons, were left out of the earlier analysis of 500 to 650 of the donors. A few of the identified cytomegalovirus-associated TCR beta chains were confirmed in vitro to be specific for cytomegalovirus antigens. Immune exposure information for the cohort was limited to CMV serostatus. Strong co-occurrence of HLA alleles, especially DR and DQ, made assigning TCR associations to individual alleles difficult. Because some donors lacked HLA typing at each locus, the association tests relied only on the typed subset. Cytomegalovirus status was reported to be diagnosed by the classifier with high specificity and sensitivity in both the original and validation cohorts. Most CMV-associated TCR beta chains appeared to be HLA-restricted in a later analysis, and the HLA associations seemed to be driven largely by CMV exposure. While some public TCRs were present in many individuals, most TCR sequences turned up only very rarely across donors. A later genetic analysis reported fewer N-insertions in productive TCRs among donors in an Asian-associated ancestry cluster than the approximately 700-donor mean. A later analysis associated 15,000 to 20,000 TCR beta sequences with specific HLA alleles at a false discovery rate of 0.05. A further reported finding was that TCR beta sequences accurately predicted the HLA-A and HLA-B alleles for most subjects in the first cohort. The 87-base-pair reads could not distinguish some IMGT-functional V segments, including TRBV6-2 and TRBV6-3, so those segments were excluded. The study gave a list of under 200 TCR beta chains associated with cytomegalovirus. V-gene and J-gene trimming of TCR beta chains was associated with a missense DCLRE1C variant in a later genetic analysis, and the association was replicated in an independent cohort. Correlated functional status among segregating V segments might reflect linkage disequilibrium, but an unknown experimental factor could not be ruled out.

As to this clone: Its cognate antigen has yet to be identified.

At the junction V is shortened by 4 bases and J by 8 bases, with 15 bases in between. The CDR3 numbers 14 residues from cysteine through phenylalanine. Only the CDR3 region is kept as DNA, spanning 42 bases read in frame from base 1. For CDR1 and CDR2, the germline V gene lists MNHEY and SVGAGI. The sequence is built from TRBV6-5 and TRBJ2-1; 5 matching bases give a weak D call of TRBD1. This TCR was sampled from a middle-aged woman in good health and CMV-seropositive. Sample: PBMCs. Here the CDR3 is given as CASSFQGVVYEQFF. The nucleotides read TGTGCCAGCAGTTTTCAAGGGGTCGTCTATGAGCAGTTCTTC.